This T cell receptor beta chain derives from a study of T cell responses to AZD1222 COVID-19 vaccine. TCRdb's copy holds only in-frame clones and misses some; the assay was immunoSEQ multiplex PCR. The sample records approximately 170,000 clones, around 89% being singletons. Findings and caveats of the study: After the peak T cell response, and only then, were repertoires sampled. Donors skewed white British and female; clonal diversity was possibly underestimated. Researchers report vaccine-associated CD4 TCRs spanning spike, with dominance at 160-218 and 743-854.

With regard to this clone: Its antigen is not identified.

V lost 5 bases to trimming and J lost 0 bases, with 7 bases between them. CDR3 length: 14 amino acids. From germline, CDR1 is MRHNA and CDR2 SNTAGT. Sequencing was performed on peripheral blood, taken on day 0 of AZD1222 vaccination. The rearrangement uses TRBV6-4 and TRBJ2-2; D is uncertain. The receptor comes from an adult in good health. CDR3 DNA: TGTGCCAGCAGTAGCAGCGCGAACACCGGGGAGCTGTTTTTT. This codes for CASSSSANTGELFF.